This record looks at one T cell receptor (beta chain) sequence and its context. Its target is not known. TCRdb's copy holds only in-frame clones and misses some; the assay was immunoSEQ multiplex PCR. Counted here are approximately 280,000 clones, 86% occurring once; the ten biggest clones make up 0.95% to 1.1%. The sample belongs to a study of cytomegalovirus exposure and HLA in healthy donors. Across the whole study: A subsequent analysis reported that the roughly 120 validation repertoires were produced on the same platform that had also been used for the 600 to 800 first-cohort repertoires.

General study points: In vitro confirmation showed three CMV-associated chains to be CMV antigen specific. Reportedly, cytomegalovirus status was diagnosed with high sensitivity and specificity.

This CDR3 comprises 14 residues. The V end was cut by 2 bases, the J end by 5 bases, with 12 bases between. Germline V lookup: CDR1 GTSNPN, CDR2 SVGIG (reference sequence). The donors were in the roughly 110-subject validation cohort, distinct from the approximately 700-subject first cohort. The source of this sequence is a young woman in good health and CMV-seronegative. The sample was PBMCs. J is TRBJ1-4 and V is TRBV30, with a possible D match to TRBD1 (5 bases). DNA for the CDR3: TGTGCCTGGAGTACCTACAGGACAAATGAAAAACTGTTTTTT. It is translated as CAWSTYRTNEKLFF. Full variable domain (outside the CDR3, taken from reference TRBV30 and TRBJ1-4): SQTIHQWPATLVQPVGSPLSLECTVEGTSNPNLYWYRQAAGRGLQLLFYSVGIGQISSEVPQNLSASRPQDRQFILSSKKLLLSDSGFYLCAWSTYRTNEKLFFGSGTQLSVL.